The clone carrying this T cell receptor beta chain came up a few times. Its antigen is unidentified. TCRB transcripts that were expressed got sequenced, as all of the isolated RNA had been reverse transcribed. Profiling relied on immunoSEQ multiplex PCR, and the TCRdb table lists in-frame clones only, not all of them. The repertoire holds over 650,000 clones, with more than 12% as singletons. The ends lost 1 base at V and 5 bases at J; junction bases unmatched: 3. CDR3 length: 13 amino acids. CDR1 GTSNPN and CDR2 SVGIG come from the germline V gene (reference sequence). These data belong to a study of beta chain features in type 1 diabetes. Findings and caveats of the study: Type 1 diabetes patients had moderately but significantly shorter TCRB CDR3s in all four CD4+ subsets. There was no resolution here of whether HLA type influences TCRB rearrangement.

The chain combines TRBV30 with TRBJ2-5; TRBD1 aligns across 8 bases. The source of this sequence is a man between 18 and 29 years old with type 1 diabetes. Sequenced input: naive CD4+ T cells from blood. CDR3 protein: CAWSGGQVETQYF. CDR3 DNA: TGTGCCTGGAGTGGGGGACAGGTGGAGACCCAGTACTTC.